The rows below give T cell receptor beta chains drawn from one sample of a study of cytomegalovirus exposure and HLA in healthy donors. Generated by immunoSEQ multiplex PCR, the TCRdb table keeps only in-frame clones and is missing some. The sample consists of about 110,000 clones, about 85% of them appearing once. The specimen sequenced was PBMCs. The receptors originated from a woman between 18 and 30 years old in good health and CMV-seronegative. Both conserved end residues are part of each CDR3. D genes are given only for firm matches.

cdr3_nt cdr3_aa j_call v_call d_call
TGCGCCAGCAGCCCCGGGAGGGTTGATGGCTACACCTTC CASSPGRVDGYTF TRBJ1-2 TRBV4-1 .
TGCGCCAGCAGCTTTGGGACAGGGGGAGGCGAGCAGTACTTC CASSFGTGGGEQYF TRBJ2-7 TRBV5-1 TRBD1
TGTGCCAGCAGCTCAACCGGGACAGGGGAGGATGGCTACACCTTC CASSSTGTGEDGYTF TRBJ1-2 TRBV5-4 TRBD1
TGTGCCAGCAGTGTGAGGGAAACCGTCCGCAATGAGCAGTTCTTC CASSVRETVRNEQFF TRBJ2-1 TRBV25-1 .
TGTGCCAGCAGCTTAGTGCAGGTTAGGCTGCCCCTCCACTTT CASSLVQVRLPLHF TRBJ1-6 TRBV11-2 .
TGTGCCAGCAGTGAAAGACAGGCCGAGACCCAGTACTTC CASSERQAETQYF TRBJ2-5 TRBV25-1 .
TGTGCCAGCAACGACTACGCACAGGGCTGGGATTCACCCCTCCACTTT CASNDYAQGWDSPLHF TRBJ1-6 TRBV5-4 .
TGCGCCAGCCAGTGGGCCAGCCAGAACACTGAAGCTTTCTTT CASQWASQNTEAFF TRBJ1-1 TRBV5-1 .
TGTGCCAGCTCACCGAACAGGGGCGAAGGGGGATCTGGAAACACCATATATTTT CASSPNRGEGGSGNTIYF TRBJ1-3 TRBV18 TRBD1
TGTGCCAGTAGTATAGTGGGGTCGGGATGGGGCTACACCTTC CASSIVGSGWGYTF TRBJ1-2 TRBV19 .
TGTGCCAGCAGCGCTCAGGGGAACGAAAAACTGTTTTTT CASSAQGNEKLFF TRBJ1-4 TRBV11-2 .
TGTGCCAGCAGTATGGGTATTGGTTCGGGGGAGCAGTACTTC CASSMGIGSGEQYF TRBJ2-7 TRBV2 .
TGCGCCAGCAGCTTAGACCCAGAGGTTGGGCCCCAGCATTTT CASSLDPEVGPQHF TRBJ1-5 TRBV5-1 .
TGTGCCAGCAGTCCACAGGGTAGGGCCACTGAAGCTTTCTTT CASSPQGRATEAFF TRBJ1-1 TRBV6-5 .
TGTGCCAGCAGGGCAACAGGGGTCTATGGCTACACCTTC CASRATGVYGYTF TRBJ1-2 TRBV2 TRBD1
TGTGCCAGCAGCGGGGAGGGGGGGCTGAATTCACCCCTCCACTTT CASSGEGGLNSPLHF TRBJ1-6 TRBV9 .
TGTGCCAGCAGCGTATGGGACACAGGGAGCAATGAGCAGTTCTTC CASSVWDTGSNEQFF TRBJ2-1 TRBV9 .
TGTGCCAGCAGAGCGGGGGGGATCTACAATGAGCAGTTCTTC CASRAGGIYNEQFF TRBJ2-1 TRBV2 TRBD2
TGTGCCAGCAGTGGAATCCGGACAGGGGGCAAGGAGACCCAGTACTTC CASSGIRTGGKETQYF TRBJ2-5 TRBV2 TRBD1
TGTGCCAGCAGGCGTGCAGGGGATAGCAATCAGCCCCAGCATTTT CASRRAGDSNQPQHF TRBJ1-5 TRBV6-5 .